This T cell receptor beta chain derives from a study of beta chain features in type 1 diabetes. This clone was counted between two and nine times. Antigen specificity is unknown. Post-sort purity exceeded 95% for all sorted populations. Germline lookup yields CDR1 MDHEN and CDR2 SYDVKM. The CDR3 length is 14 residues. Trimming cost V 8 bases and J 5 bases; bases outside gene matches: 9. The whole isolated RNA underwent reverse transcription, so sequencing captured expressed TCRB transcripts. Generated by immunoSEQ multiplex PCR, the TCRdb table keeps only in-frame clones and is missing some. The sample yields under 300,000 clones, 7% to 9% seen once. Study outcomes and limitations: The cDNA sequencing approach could over-represent high-TCR-expressing cells.

The chain links TRBV28 to TRBJ1-5; 7 bases are a match to TRBD1. The sequence was collected from a woman in her late teens or twenties in good health. Sample: central memory CD4+ T cells from blood. As DNA, the CDR3 is TGTGCCAGCTACACCGGGACAGCTCATCAGCCCCAGCATTTT. It is translated as CASYTGTAHQPQHF. The entire variable domain, with the rest obtained from reference TRBV28 and TRBJ1-5, is as follows: DVKVTQSSRYLVKRTGEKVFLECVQDMDHENMFWYRQDPGLGLRLIYFSYDVKMKEKGDIPEGYSVSREKKERFSLILESASTNQTSMYLCASYTGTAHQPQHFGDGTRLSIL.